These 20 T cell receptor beta chains came from one sample sequenced in a study of cytomegalovirus exposure and HLA in healthy donors. The study ran its PCR with 60 Vbeta and 13 Jbeta primers. This table comes from immunoSEQ multiplex PCR, and its TCRdb copy is limited to in-frame clones, with some not included. The data show roughly 90,000 clones, nearly 80% seen once. The sequencing sample was made of PBMCs. Every receptor here comes from a woman in her forties in good health and CMV-seropositive.

This clone occurred once. The junction does not match germline at one end; this may be a read error. The V gene is TRBV29-1, the J gene TRBJ2-3; TRBD1 is a possible D gene (5 bases). This CDR3 is 15 amino acids long. CDR1 is SQVTM, CDR2 ANQGSEA, per germline. The CDR3: CSVEGTPRGTDTQYF. The CDR3 DNA reads TGCAGCGTGGAAGGTACGCCCAGGGGCACAGATACGCAGTATTTT.

The sample holds a few counts of this clone. The chain recombines TRBV6-6 with TRBJ2-7; 8 bases map to TRBD2. Germline loops: CDR1 MNHNY, CDR2 SVGAGI (reference sequence). V lost 7 bases, J lost 1 base, and 6 bases stayed unmatched. The length of the CDR3 is 14 residues. This chain's CDR3 is CASMSAGVSYEQYF. The CDR3 DNA reads as TGTGCCAGCATGTCAGCGGGAGTATCCTACGAGCAGTACTTC.

The CDR3 protein is CASSYSRGFSNQPQHF. The CDR3 DNA reads TGTGCCAGCAGTTACAGCAGGGGGTTTAGCAATCAGCCCCAGCATTTT. This chain links TRBV6-6 with TRBJ1-5; TRBD1 aligns across 7 bases. Per the germline V gene, CDR1 is MNHNY and CDR2 is SVGAGI (reference sequence). The J segment lost 0 bases and the V segment lost 2 bases, leaving 4 bases of the junction unmatched. There are 16 residues in the CDR3.

The CDR3 loop is CASSLEVAPRTDTQYF. The DNA for the CDR3 is TGTGCCAGCAGCTTGGAGGTAGCACCGCGCACAGATACGCAGTATTTT. The chain employs TRBV5-4 and TRBJ2-3; D uncertain. V was cut by 0 bases and J by 1 base, with 12 bases left in between. The CDR3 covers 16 residues. CDR1 and CDR2 (germline): SGHNT, YYREEE (reference sequence).

This chain uses TRBV4-3 with TRBJ2-7, with D maybe TRBD2 (5 bases). This CDR3 has 14 residues. Trimming took off 0 bases at V and 1 base at J, with 7 bases between the two ends. The V gene's germline CDR1 is LGHNA and CDR2 YSLEER. CDR3 residues: CASSQDGGSYEQYF. Written as DNA, the CDR3 is TGCGCCAGCAGCCAAGATGGAGGATCCTACGAGCAGTACTTC.

This clone was counted a few times. The chain carries TRBV7-8 and TRBJ1-4; 7 nucleotides match TRBD1. J lost 8 bases, V lost 3 bases, and 6 bases had no gene match. CDR1 and CDR2 (germline): SGHVS, FQNEAQ. This CDR3 region has 14 residues. The CDR3 loop is CASSFAGGAEKLFF. The CDR3 bases are TGTGCCAGCAGCTTCGCAGGGGGTGCGGAAAAACTGTTTTTT.

The J gene is TRBJ1-1, the V gene TRBV28; possible D gene TRBD1, 5 bases. V lost 7 bases and J 11 bases, leaving 17 bases between the germline ends. CDR1 is MDHEN and CDR2 is SYDVKM in the germline V gene. The CDR3 contains 12 residues. The CDR3 sequence is CASIPAGGAAFF. The CDR3 DNA sequence: TGTGCCAGCATCCCCGCAGGCGGGGCGGCTTTCTTT.

This clone turned up a few times. The V and J genes are TRBV29-1 and TRBJ2-7, with 8 bases lining up with TRBD1. Unmatched junction bases numbered 8, after V lost 6 bases and J lost 4 bases. This CDR3 is built from 13 residues. CDR1 and CDR2 (germline): SQVTM, ANQGSEA. The CDR3 loop reads CSVERQGKYEQYF. CDR3 sequence (DNA): TGCAGCGTAGAGAGACAGGGGAAATACGAGCAGTACTTC.

The J gene is TRBJ2-2, the V gene TRBV6-1; no clear D gene. Germline-derived CDR1 and CDR2 are MNHNS and SASEGT. V was trimmed by 2 bases and J by 3 bases, leaving 16 bases between them. CDR3 length: 17 amino acids. CDR3 in amino acids: CASSENSNRKYTGELFF. In DNA form, the CDR3 reads TGTGCCAGCAGTGAAAACTCTAATCGAAAATACACCGGGGAGCTGTTTTTT.

This rearrangement joins TRBV9 to TRBJ2-5, with 8 bases identical to TRBD1. Germline values: CDR1 SGDLS, CDR2 YYNGEE. There are 14 residues in the CDR3. J was trimmed by 4 bases and V by 3 bases; bases with no gene match: 5. The CDR3 region is CASSGQGAGETQYF. The CDR3 nucleotides are TGTGCCAGCAGCGGTCAGGGGGCTGGAGAGACCCAGTACTTC.

The rearrangement links TRBV28 to TRBJ2-5; 9 bases agree with TRBD2. The J segment lost 7 bases and the V segment lost 5 bases, leaving 17 bases of the junction unmatched. Germline assignment: CDR1 MDHEN and CDR2 SYDVKM. The CDR3 loop spans 17 amino acids. In DNA, the CDR3 is TGTGCCAGCAGTCCCCTAGGGACTAGCTATAACAAGGGGACCCAGTACTTC. The encoded protein is CASSPLGTSYNKGTQYF.

This clone was counted between two and nine times. This rearrangement joins TRBV2 to TRBJ2-6; 8 bases are shared with TRBD1. The CDR3 length is 18 residues. Germline CDR1 SNHLY, CDR2 FYNNEI. V was pared by 2 bases and J by 1 base, with 7 bases of the junction left unmatched. Here the CDR3 reads CASSELGQGYSGANVLTF. For the CDR3, the DNA is TGTGCCAGCAGTGAATTAGGACAGGGTTATTCTGGGGCCAACGTCCTGACTTTC.

The chain couples TRBV5-1 to TRBJ2-2, with TRBD2 matching 15 bases. The J segment lost 6 bases and the V segment lost 4 bases, leaving 4 bases of the junction unmatched. The CDR3 runs to 16 residues. The V gene's germline CDR1 is SGHRS and CDR2 YFSETQ. CDR3 region: CASSVGLAGGSGELFF. The DNA for the CDR3 is TGCGCCAGCAGCGTGGGACTAGCGGGGGGTTCCGGGGAGCTGTTTTTT.

This clone was observed a handful of times. V usage is TRBV15 and J usage is TRBJ2-3; D perhaps matches TRBD2 (6 bases). The CDR3 spans 15 residues. Germline assignment: CDR1 LNHNV and CDR2 YYDKDF (reference sequence). Trimming pared 5 bases from V and 1 base from J, leaving 13 bases between. The CDR3 loop reads CATSVGGSGTDTQYF. The CDR3 DNA follows: TGTGCCACCAGCGTCGGGGGTAGCGGCACAGATACGCAGTATTTT.

The chain recombines TRBV18 with TRBJ2-7; TRBD2 might be the D (5 bases). Trimming removed 3 bases at V and 5 bases at J, with 11 bases between. The CDR3 extends over 13 amino acids. The germline V gene encodes CDR1 KGHSH and CDR2 LQKENI. CDR3 DNA sequence: TGTGCCAGCTCACCGAGTCCCGGGAACGAGCAGTACTTC. It yields the protein CASSPSPGNEQYF.

The gene calls are TRBV7-8 and TRBJ1-4; D is ambiguous. There are 14 residues in the CDR3. CDR1 is SGHVS, CDR2 FQNEAQ, per germline. Trimming stripped 7 bases from V and 0 bases from J, with 9 bases between. The CDR3 DNA reads TGTGCCAGCACCATAACGGCAACTAATGAAAAACTGTTTTTT. Translated: CASTITATNEKLFF.

This chain joins TRBV14 and TRBJ2-3, with 10 bases fitting TRBD2. This CDR3 is 15 amino acids long. V was pared by 2 bases and J by 6 bases, with 5 bases of the junction left unmatched. Germline lookup yields CDR1 SGHDN and CDR2 FVKESK. CDR3 bases: TGTGCCAGCAGCCAACTCCTAGCGGGAGCGGATACGCAGTATTTT. This translates into CASSQLLAGADTQYF.

V is TRBV7-2 and J is TRBJ2-7, with D maybe TRBD2 (6 bases). CDR3 size: 13 residues. Germline V gene sequence: CDR1 SGHTA, CDR2 FQGNSA. With 1 base removed from V and 6 bases from J, the gap between germline ends came to 10 bases. The CDR3, as DNA: TGTGCCAGCAGCTTAGGTTATAGCGGCGAGCAGTACTTC. This encodes CASSLGYSGEQYF.

The gene calls are TRBV20-1 and TRBJ1-2, with D perhaps matching TRBD1 (5 bases). The length of the CDR3 is 11 residues. Germline V gene lookup returns CDR1 DFQATT and CDR2 SNEGSKA (reference sequence). V gave up 7 bases and J gave up 6 bases, with 12 bases separating them. CDR3 protein: CSGGGGNGYTF. The CDR3 nucleotides are TGCAGTGGTGGGGGGGGAAATGGCTACACCTTC.

The chain employs TRBV7-3 and TRBJ2-3, with 8 nucleotides matching TRBD2. The length of the CDR3 is 16 residues. Germline V lookup: CDR1 SGHTA, CDR2 FQGTGA. V lost 5 bases to trimming and J lost 5 bases; unmatched junction nucleotides: 12. CDR3 nucleotides: TGTGCCAGCAGCCCGGGAGTAGCGGGGATTAGAGATACGCAGTATTTT. This sequence encodes CASSPGVAGIRDTQYF.